The 2 T cell receptor beta chains given below trace back to one sample, sequenced in a study of molecular identifiers for immune sequencing clone quantification. One entry per CDR3 protein, called by TCRdb with MiXCR from the PCR reads. The sample has about 330,000 distinct CDR3 sequences; roughly 24% are singletons. Source material: naive CD8+ T cells from blood, with Jurkat cell RNA spiked in. The sample's subset: FACS-sorted CD8+CD4-CCR7+CD45RA+ naive T cells. Receptor source: a human donor in good health. Some libraries in this study had Jurkat cell RNA spiked in.

J is TRBJ1-3 and V is TRBV28, with D maybe TRBD1 (5 bases). Trimming pared 6 bases from V and 0 bases from J, leaving 12 bases between. This CDR3 region has 15 residues. CDR1 and CDR2 from the germline V gene are MDHEN and SYDVKM. This CDR3 is CASRPDRNSGNTIYF. The CDR3, as DNA: TGTGCCAGCAGACCTGACAGAAACTCTGGAAACACCATATATTTT.

This clonotype was seen many times. The chain links TRBV5-6 to TRBJ2-5; D remains unclear. The CDR3 has 15 residues. Trimming removed 0 bases from V and 2 bases from J, with 11 bases in between. CDR1 SGHDT and CDR2 YYEEEE come from the germline V gene. CDR3 residues: CASSLGAFLQETQYF. CDR3 in DNA: TGTGCCAGCAGCTTGGGAGCTTTCCTTCAAGAGACCCAGTACTTC.